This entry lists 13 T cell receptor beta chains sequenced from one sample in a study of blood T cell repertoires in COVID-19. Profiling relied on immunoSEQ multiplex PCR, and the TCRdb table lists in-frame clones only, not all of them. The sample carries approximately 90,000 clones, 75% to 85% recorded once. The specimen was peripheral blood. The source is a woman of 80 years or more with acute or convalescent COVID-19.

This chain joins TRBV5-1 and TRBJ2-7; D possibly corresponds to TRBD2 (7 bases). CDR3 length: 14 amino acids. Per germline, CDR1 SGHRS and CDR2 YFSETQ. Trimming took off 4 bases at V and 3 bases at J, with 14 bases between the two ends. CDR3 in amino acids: CASSGGAFHYEQYF. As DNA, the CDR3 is TGCGCCAGCAGCGGGGGGGCATTCCACTACGAGCAGTACTTC.

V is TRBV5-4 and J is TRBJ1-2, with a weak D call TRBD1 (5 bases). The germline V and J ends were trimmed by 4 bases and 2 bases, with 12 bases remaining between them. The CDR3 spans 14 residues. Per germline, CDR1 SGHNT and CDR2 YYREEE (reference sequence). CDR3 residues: CASSPQGGNYGYTF. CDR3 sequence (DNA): TGTGCCAGCAGCCCCCAGGGAGGGAACTATGGCTACACCTTC.

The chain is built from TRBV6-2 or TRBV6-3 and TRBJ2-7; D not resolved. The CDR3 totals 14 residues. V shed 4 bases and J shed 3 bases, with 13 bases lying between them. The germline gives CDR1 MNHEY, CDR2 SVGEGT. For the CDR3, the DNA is TGTGCCAGCAGTTTGGCCCGCCCCATCTACGAGCAGTACTTC. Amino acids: CASSLARPIYEQYF.

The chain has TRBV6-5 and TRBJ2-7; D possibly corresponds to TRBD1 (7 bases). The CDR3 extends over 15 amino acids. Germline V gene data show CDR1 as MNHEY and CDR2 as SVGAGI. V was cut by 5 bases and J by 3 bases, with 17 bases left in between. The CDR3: CASSRGTALYYEQYF. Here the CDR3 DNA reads TGTGCCAGCAGTCGCGGGACAGCCTTATACTACGAGCAGTACTTC.

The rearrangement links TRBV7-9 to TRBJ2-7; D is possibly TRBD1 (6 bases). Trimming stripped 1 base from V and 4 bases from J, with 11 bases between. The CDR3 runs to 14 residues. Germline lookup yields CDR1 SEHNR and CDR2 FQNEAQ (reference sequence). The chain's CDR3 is CASSLVQGGYEQYF. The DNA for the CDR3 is TGTGCCAGCAGCTTAGTACAGGGTGGGTACGAGCAGTACTTC.

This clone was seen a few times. The CDR3: CASSYSAGNQPQHF. In DNA, the CDR3 is TGTGCCAGCAGTTACTCGGCAGGCAATCAGCCCCAGCATTTT. V gene TRBV6-6 combines with J gene TRBJ1-5; D not certain. V lost 0 bases to trimming and J lost 2 bases, with 5 bases between them. Germline assignment: CDR1 MNHNY and CDR2 SVGAGI (reference sequence). This CDR3 contains 14 residues.

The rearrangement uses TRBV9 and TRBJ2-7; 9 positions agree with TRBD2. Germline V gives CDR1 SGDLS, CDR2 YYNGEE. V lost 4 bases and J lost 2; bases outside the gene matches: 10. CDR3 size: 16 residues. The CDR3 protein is CASSLREGLAPYEQYF. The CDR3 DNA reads TGTGCCAGCAGCCTCCGCGAGGGACTAGCTCCCTACGAGCAGTACTTC.

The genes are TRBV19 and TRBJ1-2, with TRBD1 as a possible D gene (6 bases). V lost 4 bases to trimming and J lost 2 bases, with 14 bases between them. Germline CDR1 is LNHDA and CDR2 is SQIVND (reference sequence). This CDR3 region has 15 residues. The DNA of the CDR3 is TGTGCCAGTAGTACCCCGGACAGACCGAACTATGGCTACACCTTC. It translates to CASSTPDRPNYGYTF.

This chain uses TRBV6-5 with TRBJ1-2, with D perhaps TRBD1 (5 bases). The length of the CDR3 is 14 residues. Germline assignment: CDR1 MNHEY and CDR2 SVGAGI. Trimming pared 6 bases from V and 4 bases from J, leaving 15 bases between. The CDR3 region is CASSKGGALYGYTF. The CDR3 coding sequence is TGTGCCAGCAGCAAGGGTGGGGCCCTCTATGGCTACACCTTC.

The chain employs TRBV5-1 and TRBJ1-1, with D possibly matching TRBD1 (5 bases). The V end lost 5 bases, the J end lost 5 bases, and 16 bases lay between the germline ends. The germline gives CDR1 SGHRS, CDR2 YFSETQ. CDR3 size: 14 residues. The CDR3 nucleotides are TGCGCCAGCAGAACCGGTGACAGTATAACTGAAGCTTTCTTT. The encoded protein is CASRTGDSITEAFF.

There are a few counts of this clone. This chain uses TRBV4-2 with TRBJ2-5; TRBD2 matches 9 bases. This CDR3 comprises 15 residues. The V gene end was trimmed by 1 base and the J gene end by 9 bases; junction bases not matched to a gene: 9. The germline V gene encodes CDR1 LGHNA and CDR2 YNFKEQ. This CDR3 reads CASSQGEAGGGAQYF. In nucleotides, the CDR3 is TGTGCCAGCAGCCAAGGAGAGGCGGGAGGGGGGGCCCAGTACTTC.

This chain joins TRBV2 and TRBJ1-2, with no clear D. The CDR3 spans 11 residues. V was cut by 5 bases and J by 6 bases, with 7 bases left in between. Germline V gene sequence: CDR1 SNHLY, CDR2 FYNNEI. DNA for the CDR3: TGTGCCAGCAGTTTTGAGGATGGCTACACCTTC. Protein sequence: CASSFEDGYTF.

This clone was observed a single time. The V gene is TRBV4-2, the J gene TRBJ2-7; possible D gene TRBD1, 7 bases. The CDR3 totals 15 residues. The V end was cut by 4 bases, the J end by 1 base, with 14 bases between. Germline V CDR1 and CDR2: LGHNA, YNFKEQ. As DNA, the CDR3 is TGTGCCAGCAGCCGCGGGGACAGCGATTCCTACGAGCAGTACTTC. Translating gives CASSRGDSDSYEQYF.